The table lists the clone carrying this TCR beta chain with a few counts. This CDR3 comprises 15 residues. The V and J ends lost 8 bases and 4 bases respectively, with 16 bases between them. This entry belongs to a study of cytomegalovirus exposure and HLA in healthy donors. Vbeta (60) and Jbeta (13) primers were used in the PCR. The method was immunoSEQ multiplex PCR; TCRdb's version includes in-frame clones alone and lacks a portion of them. There are tens of thousands of clones in the sample; about 75% occur only once, and roughly a tenth lies in the top ten. The sample consisted of PBMCs. The chain recombines TRBV5-3 with TRBJ1-6, with D perhaps matching TRBD1 (5 bases). TRBV5-3 is assigned to the ORF class and has an uncertain function. The source of this sequence is a man aged 30 to 45 in good health and CMV-seropositive. DNA of the CDR3: TGTGCCAGCAGCAACGCCGACAGATATAATTCACCCCTCCACTTT. Translation gives CASSNADRYNSPLHF.